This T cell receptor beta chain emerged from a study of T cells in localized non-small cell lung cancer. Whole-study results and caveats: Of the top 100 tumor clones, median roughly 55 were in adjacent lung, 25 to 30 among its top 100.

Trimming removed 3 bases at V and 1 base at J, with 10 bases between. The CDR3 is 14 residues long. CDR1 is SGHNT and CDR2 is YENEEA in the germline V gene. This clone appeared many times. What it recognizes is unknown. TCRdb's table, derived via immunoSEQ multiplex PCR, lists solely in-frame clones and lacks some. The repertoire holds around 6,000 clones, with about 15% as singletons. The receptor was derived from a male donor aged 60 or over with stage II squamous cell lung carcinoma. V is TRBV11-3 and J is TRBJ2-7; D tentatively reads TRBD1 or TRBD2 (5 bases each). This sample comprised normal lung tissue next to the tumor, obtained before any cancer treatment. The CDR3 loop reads CASSFGTASYEQYF. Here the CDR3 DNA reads TGTGCCAGCAGCTTTGGGACCGCGTCCTACGAGCAGTACTTC.